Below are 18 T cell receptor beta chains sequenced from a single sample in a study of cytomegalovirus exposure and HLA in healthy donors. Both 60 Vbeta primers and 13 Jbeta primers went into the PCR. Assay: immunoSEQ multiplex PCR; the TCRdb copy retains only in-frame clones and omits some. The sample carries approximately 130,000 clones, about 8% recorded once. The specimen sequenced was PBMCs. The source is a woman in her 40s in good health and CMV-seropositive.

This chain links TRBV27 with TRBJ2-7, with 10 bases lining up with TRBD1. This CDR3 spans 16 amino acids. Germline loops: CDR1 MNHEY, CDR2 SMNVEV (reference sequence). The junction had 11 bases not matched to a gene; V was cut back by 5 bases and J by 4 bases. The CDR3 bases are TGTGCCAGCAGTCCTCCCCGGGACAGGGGAAGATACGAGCAGTACTTC. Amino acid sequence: CASSPPRDRGRYEQYF.

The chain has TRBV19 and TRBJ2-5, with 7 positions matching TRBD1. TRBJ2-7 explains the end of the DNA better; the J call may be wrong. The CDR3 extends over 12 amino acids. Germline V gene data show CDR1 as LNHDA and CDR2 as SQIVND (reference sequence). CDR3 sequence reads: CASSSDRYEQYF. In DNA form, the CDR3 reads TGTGCCAGTAGTTCGGACAGGTACGAGCAGTACTTC.

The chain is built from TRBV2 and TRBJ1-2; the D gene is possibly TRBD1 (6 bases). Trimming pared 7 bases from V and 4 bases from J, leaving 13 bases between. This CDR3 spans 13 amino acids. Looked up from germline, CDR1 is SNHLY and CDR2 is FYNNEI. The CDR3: CASTKGGGYGYTF. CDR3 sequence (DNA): TGTGCCAGCACGAAGGGAGGGGGCTATGGCTACACCTTC.

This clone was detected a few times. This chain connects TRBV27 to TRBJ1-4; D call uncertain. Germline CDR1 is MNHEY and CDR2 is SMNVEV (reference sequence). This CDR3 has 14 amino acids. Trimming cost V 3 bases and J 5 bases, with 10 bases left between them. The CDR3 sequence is CASSLSRKNEKLFF. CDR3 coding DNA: TGTGCCAGCAGTTTGTCCAGAAAAAATGAAAAACTGTTTTTT.

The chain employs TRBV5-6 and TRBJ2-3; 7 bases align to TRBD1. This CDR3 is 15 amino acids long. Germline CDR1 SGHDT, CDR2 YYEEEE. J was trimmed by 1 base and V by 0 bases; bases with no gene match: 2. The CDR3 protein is CASSLVGQGTDTQYF. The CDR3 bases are TGTGCCAGCAGCTTGGTTGGACAGGGCACAGATACGCAGTATTTT.

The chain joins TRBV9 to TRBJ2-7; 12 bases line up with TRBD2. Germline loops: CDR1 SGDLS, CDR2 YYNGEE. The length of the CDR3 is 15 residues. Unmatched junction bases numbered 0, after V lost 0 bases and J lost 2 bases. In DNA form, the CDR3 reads TGTGCCAGCAGCGTAGGACTAGCGGGAGCCTACGAGCAGTACTTC. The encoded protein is CASSVGLAGAYEQYF.

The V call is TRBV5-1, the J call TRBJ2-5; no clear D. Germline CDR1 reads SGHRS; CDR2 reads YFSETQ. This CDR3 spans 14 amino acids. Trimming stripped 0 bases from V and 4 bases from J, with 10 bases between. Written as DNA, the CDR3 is TGCGCCAGCAGCTTGGGGCCCATCCCAGAGACCCAGTACTTC. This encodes CASSLGPIPETQYF.

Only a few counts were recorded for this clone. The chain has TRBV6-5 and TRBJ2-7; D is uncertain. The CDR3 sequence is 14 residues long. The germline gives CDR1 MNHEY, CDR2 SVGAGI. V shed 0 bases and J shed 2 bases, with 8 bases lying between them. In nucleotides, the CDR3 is TGTGCCAGCAGTTACTCACGATCTACCTACGAGCAGTACTTC. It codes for CASSYSRSTYEQYF.

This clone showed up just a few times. CDR3 residues: CASSMGQAYNEQFF. CDR3 DNA: TGTGCCAGCAGCATGGGACAGGCCTACAATGAGCAGTTCTTC. The rearrangement joins TRBV5-4 to TRBJ2-1; the match to TRBD1 covers 8 bases. This CDR3 is built from 14 residues. The V gene end was trimmed by 4 bases and the J gene end by 2 bases; junction bases not matched to a gene: 2. Germline CDR1 and CDR2: SGHNT and YYREEE (reference sequence).

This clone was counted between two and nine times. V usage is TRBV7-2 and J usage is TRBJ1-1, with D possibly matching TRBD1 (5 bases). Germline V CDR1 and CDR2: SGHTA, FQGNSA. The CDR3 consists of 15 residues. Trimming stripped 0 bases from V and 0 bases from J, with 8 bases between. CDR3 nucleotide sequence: TGTGCCAGCAGCTTAGCAGACAGCATGAACACTGAAGCTTTCTTT. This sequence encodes CASSLADSMNTEAFF.

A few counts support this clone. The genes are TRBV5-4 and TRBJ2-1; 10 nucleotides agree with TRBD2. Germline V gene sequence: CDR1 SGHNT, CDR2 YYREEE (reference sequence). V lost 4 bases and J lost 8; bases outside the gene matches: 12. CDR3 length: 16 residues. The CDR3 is CASSRLAGDVRDEQFF. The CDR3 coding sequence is TGTGCCAGCAGCCGGCTAGCGGGGGACGTCAGGGATGAGCAGTTCTTC. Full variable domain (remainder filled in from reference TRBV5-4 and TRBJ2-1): ETGVTQSPTHLIKTRGQQVTLRCSSQSGHNTVSWYQQALGQGPQFIFQYYREEENGRGNFPPRFSGLQFPNYSSELNVNALELDDSALYLCASSRLAGDVRDEQFFGPGTRLTVL.

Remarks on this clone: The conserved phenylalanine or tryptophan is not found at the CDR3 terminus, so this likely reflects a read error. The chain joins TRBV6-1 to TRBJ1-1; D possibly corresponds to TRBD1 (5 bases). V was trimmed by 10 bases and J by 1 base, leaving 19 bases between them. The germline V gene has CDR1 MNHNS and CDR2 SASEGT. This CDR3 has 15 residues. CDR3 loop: CATRGGEVANTEAFS. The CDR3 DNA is TGTGCCACCCGGGGAGGGGAGGTTGCGAACACTGAAGCTTTCTCT.

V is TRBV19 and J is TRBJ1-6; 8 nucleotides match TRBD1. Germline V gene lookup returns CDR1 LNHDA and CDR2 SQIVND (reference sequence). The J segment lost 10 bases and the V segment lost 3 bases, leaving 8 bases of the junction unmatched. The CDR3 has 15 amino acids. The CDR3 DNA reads TGTGCCAGTAGTATCCGGGACAGGTTAGGGTCACCCCTCCACTTT. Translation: CASSIRDRLGSPLHF. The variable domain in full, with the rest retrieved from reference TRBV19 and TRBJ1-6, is DGGITQSPKYLFRKEGQNVTLSCEQNLNHDAMYWYRQDPGQGLRLIYYSQIVNDFQKGDIAEGYSVSREKKESFPLTVTSAQKNPTAFYLCASSIRDRLGSPLHFGNGTRLTVT.

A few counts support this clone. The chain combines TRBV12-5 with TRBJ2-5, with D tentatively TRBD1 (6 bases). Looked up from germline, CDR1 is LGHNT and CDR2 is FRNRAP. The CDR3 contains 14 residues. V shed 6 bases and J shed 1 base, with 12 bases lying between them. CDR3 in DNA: TGTGCTAGTGGCATGACAGGTCTCCAAGAGACCCAGTACTTC. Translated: CASGMTGLQETQYF.

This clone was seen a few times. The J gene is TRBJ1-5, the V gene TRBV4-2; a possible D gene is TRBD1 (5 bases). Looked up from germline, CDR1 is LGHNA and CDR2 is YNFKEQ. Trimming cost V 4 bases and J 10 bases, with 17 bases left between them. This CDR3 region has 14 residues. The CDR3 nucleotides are TGTGCCAGCAGCCCCCCCACGGCGGGGGAACCCCAGCATTTT. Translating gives CASSPPTAGEPQHF.

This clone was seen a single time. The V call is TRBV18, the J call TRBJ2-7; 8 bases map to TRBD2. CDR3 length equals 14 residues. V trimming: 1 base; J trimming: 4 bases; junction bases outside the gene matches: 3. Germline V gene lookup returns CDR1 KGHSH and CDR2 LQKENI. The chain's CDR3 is CASSPLPSGYEQYF. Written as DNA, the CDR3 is TGTGCCAGCTCACCACTACCTAGCGGGTACGAGCAGTACTTC. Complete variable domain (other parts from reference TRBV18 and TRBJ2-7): NAGVMQNPRHLVRRRGQEARLRCSPMKGHSHVYWYRQLPEEGLKFMVYLQKENIIDESGMPKERFSAEFPKEGPSILRIQQVVRGDSAAYFCASSPLPSGYEQYFGPGTRLTVT.

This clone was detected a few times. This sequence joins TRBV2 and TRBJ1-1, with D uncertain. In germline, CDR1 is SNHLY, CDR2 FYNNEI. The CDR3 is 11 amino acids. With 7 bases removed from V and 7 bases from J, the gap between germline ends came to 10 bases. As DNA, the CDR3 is TGTGCCAGCACCCAGTGGAGTGAAGCTTTCTTT. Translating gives CASTQWSEAFF. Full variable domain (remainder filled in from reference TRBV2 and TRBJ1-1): EPEVTQTPSHQVTQMGQEVILRCVPISNHLYFYWYRQILGQKVEFLVSFYNNEISEKSEIFDDQFSVERPDGSNFTLKIRSTKLEDSAMYFCASTQWSEAFFGQGTRLTVV.

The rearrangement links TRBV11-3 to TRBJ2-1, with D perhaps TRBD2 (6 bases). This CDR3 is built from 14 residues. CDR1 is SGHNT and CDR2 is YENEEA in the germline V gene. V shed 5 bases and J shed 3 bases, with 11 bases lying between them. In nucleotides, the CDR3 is TGTGCCAGCAGCGCCGGGGGTCACTACAATGAGCAGTTCTTC. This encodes CASSAGGHYNEQFF.